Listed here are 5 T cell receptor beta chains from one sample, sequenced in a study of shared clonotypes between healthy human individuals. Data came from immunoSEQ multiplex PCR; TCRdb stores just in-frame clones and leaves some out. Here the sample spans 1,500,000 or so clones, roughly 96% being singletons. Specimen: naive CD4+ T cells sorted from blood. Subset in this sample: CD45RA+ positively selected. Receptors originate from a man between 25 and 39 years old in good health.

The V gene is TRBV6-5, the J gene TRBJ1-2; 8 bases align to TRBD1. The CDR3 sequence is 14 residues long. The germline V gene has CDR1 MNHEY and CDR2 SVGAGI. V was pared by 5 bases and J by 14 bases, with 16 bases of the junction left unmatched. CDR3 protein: CASSQGQGRPDGTF. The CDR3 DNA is TGTGCCAGCAGTCAAGGACAGGGCCGGCCAGATGGGACCTTC.

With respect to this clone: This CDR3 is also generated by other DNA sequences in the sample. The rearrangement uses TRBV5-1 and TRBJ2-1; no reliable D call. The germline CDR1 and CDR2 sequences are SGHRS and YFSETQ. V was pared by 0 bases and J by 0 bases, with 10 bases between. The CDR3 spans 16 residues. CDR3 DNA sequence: TGCGCCAGCAGCTTGGGACCGGATCCCTCCTACAATGAGCAGTTCTTC. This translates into CASSLGPDPSYNEQFF.

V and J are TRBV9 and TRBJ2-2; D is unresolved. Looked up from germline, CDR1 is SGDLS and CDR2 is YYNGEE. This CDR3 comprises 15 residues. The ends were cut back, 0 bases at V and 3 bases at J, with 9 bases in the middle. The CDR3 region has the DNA TGTGCCAGCAGCGTAGCCCTATGGGACACCGGGGAGCTGTTTTTT. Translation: CASSVALWDTGELFF.

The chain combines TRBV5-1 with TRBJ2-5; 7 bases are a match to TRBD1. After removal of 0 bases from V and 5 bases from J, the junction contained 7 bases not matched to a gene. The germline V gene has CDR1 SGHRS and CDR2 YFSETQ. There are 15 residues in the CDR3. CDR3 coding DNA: TGCGCCAGCAGCTTGGCCGACAGGGTGCTCGAGACCCAGTACTTC. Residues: CASSLADRVLETQYF.

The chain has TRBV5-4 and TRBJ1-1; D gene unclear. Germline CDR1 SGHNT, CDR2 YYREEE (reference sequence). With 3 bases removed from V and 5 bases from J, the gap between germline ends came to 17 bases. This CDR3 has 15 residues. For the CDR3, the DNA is TGTGCCAGCAGCTCCCCCTTCCGGGAAAATACTGAAGCTTTCTTT. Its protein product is CASSSPFRENTEAFF.